Below are 27 T cell receptor beta chains sequenced from a single sample in a study of blood T cell repertoires in COVID-19 (dated by TCRdb to 2020 to 2022). Preparation of the library involved the immunoSEQ multiplex PCR assay. TCRdb took this table from immuneACCESS and kept in-frame rearrangements with V and J called. Such tables lack part of the clones; where checked against another copy, unresolved V genes explain under half of the gap, and the rest is unexplained. The sample yields approximately 350,000 clones; roughly 87% were counted once. Jointly, the top ten make up roughly 5.1% of the sample. Sample: PBMCs or T cells enriched from blood (not recorded which). All receptors derive from a woman aged 45-59 years who had recovered from COVID-19.

The V and J genes are TRBV30 and TRBJ1-1; D possibly corresponds to TRBD1 (6 bases). CDR1 is GTSNPN and CDR2 is SVGIG in the germline V gene (reference sequence). There are 11 residues in the CDR3. V lost 6 bases and J 3 bases, leaving 8 bases between the germline ends. CDR3 coding DNA: TGTGCCTGCAGGGGCTACACTGAAGCTTTCTTT. Protein sequence: CACRGYTEAFF.

J is TRBJ1-1 and V is TRBV7-2; 12 bases are a match to TRBD1. Trimming took 5 bases from V and 5 from J; bases not matched to a gene: 15. This CDR3 spans 18 amino acids. The germline V gene encodes CDR1 SGHTA and CDR2 FQGNSA. The CDR3 DNA is TGTGCCAGCAGCCCGAGGCTAGGGACAGGGGGCGCGGGAACTGAAGCTTTCTTT. Translated: CASSPRLGTGGAGTEAFF.

The rearrangement joins TRBV18 to TRBJ2-7, with a possible D match to TRBD1 (5 bases). Trimming removed 1 base from V and 6 bases from J, with 16 bases in between. This CDR3 has 15 residues. CDR1 and CDR2 (germline): KGHSH, LQKENI. The CDR3 coding sequence is TGTGCCAGCTCACCACGGGGCCAGGGTGGGTCCGAGCAGTACTTC. Protein sequence: CASSPRGQGGSEQYF.

V usage is TRBV19 and J usage is TRBJ2-7; D is perhaps TRBD2 (6 bases). The germline gives CDR1 LNHDA, CDR2 SQIVND (reference sequence). The V end lost 1 base, the J end lost 5 bases, and 15 bases lay between the germline ends. CDR3 size: 15 residues. The CDR3 loop reads CASSIGLGLLDEQYF. The CDR3, as DNA: TGTGCCAGTAGTATAGGATTGGGACTTTTAGACGAGCAGTACTTC.

The chain joins TRBV7-8 to TRBJ2-7; no clear D gene. Germline values: CDR1 SGHVS, CDR2 FQNEAQ. The CDR3 loop spans 14 amino acids. Trimming removed 7 bases from V and 3 bases from J, with 16 bases in between. The CDR3 loop reads CASTLRSNSYEQYF. The CDR3 DNA reads as TGTGCCAGCACCCTGCGATCGAACAGCTACGAGCAGTACTTC.

The chain uses TRBV12-3 or TRBV12-4 and TRBJ2-7, with TRBD1 matching over 9 bases. Trimming at V came to 6 bases and at J to 4 bases, leaving 4 bases not matched to a gene. The CDR3 spans 13 residues. CDR3: CASRGTGTYEQYF. As DNA, the CDR3 is TGTGCCAGCAGGGGGACAGGGACATACGAGCAGTACTTC.

This clone was seen just once. This sequence joins TRBV10-3 and TRBJ1-2, with D possibly TRBD1 on 5 matching bases. CDR3 length equals 13 residues. Germline V lookup: CDR1 ENHRY, CDR2 SYGVKD. The V end was cut by 6 bases, the J end by 7 bases, with 15 bases between. The CDR3, as DNA: TGTGCCATCAGGAATCAGGGTGTGACTGGCTACACCTTC. Translated: CAIRNQGVTGYTF.

The V gene is TRBV6-5, the J gene TRBJ2-7, with D hard to call. The V gene's germline CDR1 is MNHEY and CDR2 SVGAGI. This CDR3 has 13 amino acids. The V end was cut by 0 bases, the J end by 4 bases, with 7 bases between. The CDR3 region has the DNA TGTGCCAGCAGTTACTCGAGGATTTACGAGCAGTACTTC. Protein product: CASSYSRIYEQYF.

The chain has TRBV30 and TRBJ1-2; weak D call: TRBD1 (5 bases). Trimming took 3 bases from V and 4 from J, leaving 12 bases between them. CDR1 GTSNPN and CDR2 SVGIG come from the germline V gene (reference sequence). The CDR3 is 13 amino acids. CDR3 DNA sequence: TGTGCCTGGAGAGAGACAGCGTTCTATGGCTACACCTTC. This gives the protein CAWRETAFYGYTF.

The chain uses TRBV7-9 and TRBJ1-2, with D possibly being TRBD1 (6 bases). This CDR3 is 15 amino acids long. Germline-derived CDR1 and CDR2 are SEHNR and FQNEAQ (reference sequence). Trimming stripped 0 bases from V and 2 bases from J, with 10 bases between. The CDR3 sequence: CASSLAQGPNYGYTF. The CDR3 nucleotides read TGTGCCAGCAGCTTAGCCCAGGGGCCCAACTATGGCTACACCTTC.

The V and J genes are TRBV11-1 and TRBJ1-6, with D unclear. V was clipped by 1 base and J by 8 bases, with 12 bases between them. The germline gives CDR1 SGHAT, CDR2 FQDESV (reference sequence). The CDR3 consists of 15 residues. The DNA for the CDR3 is TGTGCCAGCAGCTTAGAGGCGGGAGTGGATTCACCCCTCCACTTT. Translated: CASSLEAGVDSPLHF. The complete variable domain, with remaining parts taken from reference TRBV11-1 and TRBJ1-6, reads EAEVAQSPRYKITEKSQAVAFWCDPISGHATLYWYRQILGQGPELLVQFQDESVVDDSQLPKDRFSAERLKGVDSTLKIQPAELGDSAMYLCASSLEAGVDSPLHFGNGTRLTVT.

This clone has only one observation. In DNA, the CDR3 is TGTGCCAGTAGTATATGGGGGGTAGATTCACCCCTCCACTTT. It yields the protein CASSIWGVDSPLHF. The chain recombines TRBV19 with TRBJ1-6; a possible D gene is TRBD1 (5 bases). The V end lost 2 bases, the J end lost 8 bases, and 10 bases lay between the germline ends. CDR1 is LNHDA and CDR2 is SQIVND in the germline V gene (reference sequence). CDR3 length: 14 amino acids. The entire variable domain, with the rest obtained from reference TRBV19 and TRBJ1-6, is as follows: DGGITQSPKYLFRKEGQNVTLSCEQNLNHDAMYWYRQDPGQGLRLIYYSQIVNDFQKGDIAEGYSVSREKKESFPLTVTSAQKNPTAFYLCASSIWGVDSPLHFGNGTRLTVT.

The chain combines TRBV7-3 with TRBJ2-3; a weak D match, TRBD2 (5 bases). Germline CDR1 and CDR2: SGHTA and FQGTGA. The CDR3 runs to 15 residues. V lost 0 bases, J lost 3 bases, and 10 bases lay in between. The CDR3 protein is CASSLTSSGTDTQYF. The CDR3 nucleotides read TGTGCCAGCAGCTTAACTTCTTCGGGGACAGATACGCAGTATTTT. Using reference TRBV7-3 and TRBJ2-3 for the parts outside the CDR3, the full variable domain is GAGVSQTPSNKVTEKGKYVELRCDPISGHTALYWYRQSLGQGPEFLIYFQGTGAADDSGLPNDRFFAVRPEGSVSTLKIQRTERGDSAVYLCASSLTSSGTDTQYFGPGTRLTVL.

The CDR3 DNA reads TGTGCCAGTAGTATGGGAGAGGCAGTCGGTGATACGCAGTATTTT. Its translation: CASSMGEAVGDTQYF. The chain couples TRBV19 to TRBJ2-3; a weak D match, TRBD2 (5 bases). Germline CDR1 LNHDA, CDR2 SQIVND (reference sequence). V lost 3 bases and J lost 6, with 16 bases in between. The CDR3 has 15 residues.

CDR3 DNA sequence: TGTGCCAGCAGCCTCTCAGGCGGGCATGGCTACACCTTC. It specifies CASSLSGGHGYTF. The chain has TRBV3-1 (or the pseudogene TRBV3-2) and TRBJ1-2; D unclear. Trimming removed 4 bases from V and 6 bases from J, with 12 bases in between. CDR3 size: 13 residues. Per the germline V gene, CDR1 is LGHDT and CDR2 is YNNKEL (reference sequence).

This rearrangement joins TRBV5-1 to TRBJ2-7; D is uncertain. Germline CDR1 is SGHRS and CDR2 is YFSETQ. The CDR3 sequence is 13 residues long. V gave up 0 bases and J gave up 3 bases, with 7 bases separating them. The CDR3 region has the DNA TGCGCCAGCAGCTTGGCCGTTAGCTACGAGCAGTACTTC. This sequence encodes CASSLAVSYEQYF.

The V and J genes are TRBV5-5 and TRBJ1-3; tentative D call: TRBD1 (6 bases). The V end was cut by 3 bases, the J end by 3 bases, with 13 bases between. The CDR3 runs to 15 residues. Germline values: CDR1 SGHKS, CDR2 YYEKEE (reference sequence). CDR3 in DNA: TGTGCCAGCAGCTCCCACAGGGTCTTTGGAAACACCATATATTTT. Encoded protein: CASSSHRVFGNTIYF.

The chain links TRBV7-8 to TRBJ1-2; no clear D. CDR1 and CDR2 from the germline V gene are SGHVS and FQNEAQ. With 1 base removed from V and 5 bases from J, the gap between germline ends came to 5 bases. The CDR3 length is 12 residues. DNA for the CDR3: TGTGCCAGCAGCTTAGGTCTGTATGGCTACACCTTC. This gives the protein CASSLGLYGYTF.

This clone has more than one count but fewer than ten. J is TRBJ1-1 and V is TRBV21-1; the tabulated D call, TRBD1, remains unverified against the DNA. TRBV21-1 corresponds to a pseudogene. The CDR3 length is 14 residues. The CDR3 region has the DNA TGTGCCAGCAGTGTTCTATCAGGGGTCACTGAAGCTTTCTTT. It yields the protein CASSVLSGVTEAFF.

This chain joins TRBV5-6 and TRBJ2-2, with TRBD1 matching 7 bases. The germline gives CDR1 SGHDT, CDR2 YYEEEE. The CDR3 covers 15 residues. Trimming cost V 3 bases and J 7 bases; bases outside gene matches: 9. The CDR3: CASSWGTGVDGELFF. The CDR3 DNA reads as TGTGCCAGCAGCTGGGGAACAGGGGTCGACGGGGAGCTGTTTTTT.

The V gene is TRBV4-3, the J gene TRBJ1-4, with unresolved D. The V and J ends lost 0 bases and 7 bases respectively, with 15 bases between them. There are 16 residues in the CDR3. Looked up from germline, CDR1 is LGHNA and CDR2 is YSLEER. The CDR3 DNA sequence: TGCGCCAGCAGCCAAGATCTGGGAGGCCATCCTGAAAAACTGTTTTTT. It is translated as CASSQDLGGHPEKLFF.

This chain uses TRBV6-5 with TRBJ2-1, with 9 bases lining up with TRBD2. The ends lost 6 bases at V and 10 bases at J; junction bases unmatched: 4. CDR3 size: 12 residues. Germline loops: CDR1 MNHEY, CDR2 SVGAGI. CDR3 protein: CASRQTSGEQFF. For the CDR3, the DNA is TGTGCCAGCAGGCAGACTAGCGGAGAGCAGTTCTTC.

V gene TRBV2 combines with J gene TRBJ1-2; 12 positions agree with TRBD1. Germline CDR1 and CDR2: SNHLY and FYNNEI. This CDR3 is 14 amino acids long. V lost 7 bases and J lost 8; bases outside the gene matches: 8. The CDR3 DNA is TGTGCCAGCATTAACGACGGGACAGGGGGCGGCTACACCTTC. Translation gives CASINDGTGGGYTF.

The rearrangement joins TRBV15 to TRBJ1-2; 7 nucleotides line up with TRBD1. The V segment lost 1 base and the J segment 0 bases; nucleotides outside the gene matches: 2. The CDR3 runs to 15 residues. CDR1 is LNHNV and CDR2 is YYDKDF in the germline V gene (reference sequence). The chain's CDR3 is CATSRGTGSNYGYTF. The DNA of the CDR3 is TGTGCCACCAGCAGAGGGACAGGCTCTAACTATGGCTACACCTTC.

J is TRBJ1-6 and V is TRBV15, with D maybe TRBD1 (6 bases). The V end was cut by 3 bases, the J end by 10 bases, with 19 bases between. The CDR3 contains 16 residues. Per germline, CDR1 LNHNV and CDR2 YYDKDF (reference sequence). CDR3 loop: CATSRWGGHLVSPLHF. The CDR3 DNA reads as TGTGCCACCAGCAGGTGGGGGGGACACCTCGTGTCACCCCTCCACTTT.

This clone occurred once. The chain links TRBV25-1 to TRBJ1-1, with 7 bases identical to TRBD1. This CDR3 is built from 14 residues. In germline, CDR1 is MGHDK, CDR2 SYGVNS. Trimming took 8 bases from V and 3 from J; bases not matched to a gene: 9. The CDR3 DNA follows: TGTGCCAGCGCCAGAATCGGACAGGACACTGAAGCTTTCTTT. This sequence encodes CASARIGQDTEAFF. Supplemented by reference TRBV25-1 and TRBJ1-1, the full variable domain reads EADIYQTPRYLVIGTGKKITLECSQTMGHDKMYWYQQDPGMELHLIHYSYGVNSTEKGDLSSESTVSRIRTEHFPLTLESARPSHTSQYLCASARIGQDTEAFFGQGTRLTVV.

This clone was counted a single time. The CDR3 DNA sequence: TGTGCCAGCAGCTTGGGGACAGCGGCTTTAGAAGCTTTCTTT. This codes for CASSLGTAALEAFF. V and J are TRBV5-6 and TRBJ1-1; perhaps TRBD1 as D (6 bases). The germline V and J ends were trimmed by 0 bases and 8 bases, with 14 bases remaining between them. The CDR3 runs 14 residues. Germline V lookup: CDR1 SGHDT, CDR2 YYEEEE. The entire variable domain, with the rest obtained from reference TRBV5-6 and TRBJ1-1, is as follows: DAGVTQSPTHLIKTRGQQVTLRCSPKSGHDTVSWYQQALGQGPQFIFQYYEEEERQRGNFPDRFSGHQFPNYSSELNVNALLLGDSALYLCASSLGTAALEAFFGQGTRLTVV.